This record looks at one T cell receptor beta chain sequence and its context. The antigen is unknown. A universal primer site and UMIs were added as TCR cDNA was made by 5'RACE template switching. TCRdb itself ran the 5' RACE reads through MiXCR, one entry per CDR3 protein. The table records over 250,000 distinct CDR3 sequences, roughly 5.2% of them present only once. Germline loops: CDR1 SGHTA, CDR2 FQGNSA. Trimming at V came to 5 bases and at J to 4 bases, leaving 9 bases not matched to a gene. The CDR3 consists of 15 residues. The sample originates from a study of T cells after yellow fever vaccination. Points from the study as a whole: Among primary-vaccination clones, most reappeared after the booster, at roughly 96% for CD4 and approximately 88% for CD8. It was a small share of clonotypes that appeared in both CD4 and CD8 compartments. A secondary response was less intense yet reached its peak sooner, at day 5 versus 15.

This material consisted of CD4+ T cells sorted from PBMCs, taken on the day of the yellow fever booster vaccination. The clonotype originates from a man aged 18 to 29 who received the YFV17D yellow fever vaccine. The chain links TRBV7-2 to TRBJ2-7; 9 bases align to TRBD1. The CDR3 here is CASSVEPGQGYEQYV. The CDR3 nucleotides read TGTGCCAGCAGCGTAGAACCGGGACAGGGATACGAGCAGTACGTC.